A selection of T cell receptor beta chains follows, all from one sample in a study of blood T cell repertoires in COVID-19. The data were produced by immunoSEQ multiplex PCR, yet TCRdb's version contains in-frame clones alone and is incomplete. This sample has more than 110,000 clones, with about 87% found just once. Sequencing input: peripheral blood. Source of these receptors: a human donor in a cohort sampled during active COVID-19. The CDR3 runs from the conserved cysteine through the conserved F or W. Clone size appears in some rows only: once, few, many, or a class for an expanded clone.

size	J	V	CDR3
NA	TRBJ2-7	TRBV6-5	CASRQGSYEQYF
NA	TRBJ1-3	TRBV6-5	CASSYSGQTGNTIYF
NA	TRBJ2-1	TRBV12-5	CASGLGLAGLYNEQFF
NA	TRBJ2-5	TRBV7-6	CASSLVALAGVGETQYF
NA	TRBJ1-2	TRBV7-2	CASSSQRGNYGYTF
few	TRBJ2-7	TRBV11-3	CASNPGLTDEQYF
NA	TRBJ2-5	TRBV7-2	CASSSYIGVGETQYF
NA	TRBJ2-5	TRBV7-9	CASSLGLAGGQETQYF
NA	TRBJ1-1	TRBV5-6	CASSPRQGRTEAFF
once	TRBJ2-3	TRBV19	CATMTGTGGKDTQYF
NA	TRBJ2-4	TRBV4-3	CASSLTGYGIQYF
NA	TRBJ2-5	TRBV12-3/TRBV12-4	CASSFSDKETQYF
NA	TRBJ2-3	TRBV7-2	CASSPRAGNTDTQYF
NA	TRBJ2-3	TRBV10-3	CAISEPTSENTDTQYF
NA	TRBJ1-2	TRBV30	CAWSAARTTGGGYTF
NA	TRBJ1-1	TRBV18	CASSTGGSLTEAFF
NA	TRBJ2-3	TRBV5-5	CASSLAAPDTQYF